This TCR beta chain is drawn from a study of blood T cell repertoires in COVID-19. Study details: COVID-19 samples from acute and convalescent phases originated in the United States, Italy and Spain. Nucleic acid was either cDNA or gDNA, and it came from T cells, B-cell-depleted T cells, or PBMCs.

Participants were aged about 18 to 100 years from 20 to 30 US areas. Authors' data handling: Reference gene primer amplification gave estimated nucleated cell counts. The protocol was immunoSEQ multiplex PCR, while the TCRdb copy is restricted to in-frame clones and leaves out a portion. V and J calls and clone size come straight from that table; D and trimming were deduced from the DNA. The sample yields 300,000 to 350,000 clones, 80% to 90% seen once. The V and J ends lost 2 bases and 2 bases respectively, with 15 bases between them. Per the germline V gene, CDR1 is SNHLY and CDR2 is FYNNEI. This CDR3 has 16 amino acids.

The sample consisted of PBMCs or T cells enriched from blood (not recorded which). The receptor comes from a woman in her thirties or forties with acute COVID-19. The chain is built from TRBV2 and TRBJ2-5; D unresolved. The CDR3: CASSEKSPLYQETQYF. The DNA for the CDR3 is TGTGCCAGCAGTGAAAAGTCTCCCCTCTATCAAGAGACCCAGTACTTC.